Each of the 6 T cell receptor beta chains below was sequenced from the same sample in a study of regulatory T cells in long-lasting Graves disease. Arm-PCR of CDR3 regions and iRepertoire HTBI primers were the basis on which TCR beta libraries were built. TCRdb used MiXCR to reprocess the multiplex PCR reads, holding one entry per CDR3 protein. The table lists 360,000 or so distinct CDR3 sequences, about an eighth of them singletons, with approximately 17% in the top ten. Documented time point: newly diagnosed GD, antithyroid drugs for less than 3 months. From PBMCs, RNA was extracted and then used to make the TCR library. These data were also reused for a study on T cells in Graves' hyperthyroidism and ophthalmopathy.

The sample here was peripheral blood mononuclear cells (PBMCs), taken at new diagnosis, from a patient treated with antithyroid drugs. These receptors were collected from a woman between 18 and 29 years old with Graves disease.

As concerns this clonotype: Just one base apart from a much larger clone, this may be a read error. The chain combines TRBV20-1 with TRBJ2-2; D not resolved. Germline CDR1 reads DFQATT; CDR2 reads SNEGSKA (reference sequence). The CDR3 totals 15 residues. V lost 5 bases to trimming and J lost 4 bases, with 17 bases between them. CDR3 sequence: CSAHQGVPSTGELFF. In nucleotides, the CDR3 is TGCAGTGCTCACCAAGGAGTCCCGAGCACCGGGGAGCTGTTTTTT.

This clonotype has ten or more counts. The chain employs TRBV9 and TRBJ2-7, with 10 bases matching TRBD1. V shed 2 bases, J shed 4 bases, and the junction held 9 bases outside the gene matches. Germline values: CDR1 SGDLS, CDR2 YYNGEE. CDR3 size: 16 residues. CDR3 sequence: CASSVEYGTGEYEQYF. The CDR3 region has the DNA TGTGCCAGCAGCGTTGAATATGGGACAGGGGAGTACGAGCAGTACTTC.

The CDR3 loop is CASNYTGSQPQHF. CDR3 DNA sequence: TGTGCCAGCAACTACACAGGGAGTCAGCCCCAGCATTTT. The chain links TRBV7-2 to TRBJ1-5, with a weak D call TRBD1 (6 bases). The V end lost 7 bases, the J end lost 6 bases, and 13 bases lay between the germline ends. CDR1 is SGHTA, CDR2 FQGNSA, per germline. The CDR3 contains 13 residues.

This clonotype occurred a few times. The chain couples TRBV9 to TRBJ1-3; D is perhaps TRBD1 (5 bases). This CDR3 contains 15 residues. CDR1 is SGDLS and CDR2 is YYNGEE in the germline V gene. V lost 0 bases and J lost 4, with 11 bases in between. Here the CDR3 reads CASSVAPGLGNTIYF. The CDR3 DNA reads TGTGCCAGCAGCGTAGCGCCAGGGCTAGGAAACACCATATATTTT.

This clonotype was counted many times. This chain uses TRBV24-1 with TRBJ2-6, with 8 bases identical to TRBD1. Germline V gene lookup returns CDR1 KGHDR and CDR2 SFDVKD. The V and J ends lost 2 bases and 2 bases, in that order; junction bases with no gene match: 7. CDR3 length: 18 residues. The CDR3 region has the DNA TGTGCCACCAGTGATTGGACAGGGAAGAATGCTGGGGCCAACGTCCTGACTTTC. This codes for CATSDWTGKNAGANVLTF.

The rearrangement links TRBV4-3 to TRBJ1-1, with a possible D match to TRBD1 (5 bases). The germline V gene encodes CDR1 LGHNA and CDR2 YSLEER. Between the trimmed V and J ends, which lost 4 bases and 5 bases, there was a span of 17 bases. The CDR3 extends over 15 amino acids. The CDR3 DNA follows: TGCGCCAGCAGCCTAGACGCGTGGGGCGTAACTGAAGCTTTCTTT. Its protein product is CASSLDAWGVTEAFF.